Following are 9 T cell receptor beta chains from one sample sequenced in a study of blood T cell repertoires in COVID-19. TCRdb's table, derived via immunoSEQ multiplex PCR, lists solely in-frame clones and lacks some. The sample holds approximately 270,000 clones, approximately 85% seen once. The sample taken for sequencing was peripheral blood. All receptors come from a human donor with COVID-19, enrolled during active disease. The donor label of this sample is uncertain.

The chain combines TRBV7-2 with TRBJ2-3, with 8 nucleotides matching TRBD2. Trimming removed 4 bases from V and 0 bases from J; junction bases left unmatched: 3. The CDR3 extends over 15 amino acids. The germline gives CDR1 SGHTA, CDR2 FQGNSA. As DNA, the CDR3 is TGTGCCAGCAGCTCGGGGGGGACTAGCACAGATACGCAGTATTTT. Its translation is CASSSGGTSTDTQYF.

The chain is built from TRBV7-2 and TRBJ2-5, with no clear D. The length of the CDR3 is 13 residues. CDR1 and CDR2 from the germline V gene are SGHTA and FQGNSA. V lost 5 bases to trimming and J lost 5 bases, with 12 bases between them. CDR3 amino acids: CASSMSRRETQYF. DNA of the CDR3: TGTGCCAGCAGCATGTCTAGACGGGAGACCCAGTACTTC.

The gene calls are TRBV30 and TRBJ2-1, with D perhaps matching TRBD2 (6 bases). The CDR3 length is 14 residues. Trimming shortened V by 4 bases and J by 0 bases, and 10 bases separated the two germline ends. CDR1 is GTSNPN and CDR2 is SVGIG in the germline V gene (reference sequence). The CDR3 loop is CAWTPGSSYNEQFF. CDR3 bases: TGTGCCTGGACGCCCGGGAGCTCCTACAATGAGCAGTTCTTC.

The chain carries TRBV29-1 and TRBJ2-3; 10 bases match TRBD1. The CDR3 spans 13 residues. Germline values: CDR1 SQVTM, CDR2 ANQGSEA. V shed 7 bases and J 4 bases; nucleotides not matched to a gene: 5. The CDR3 DNA reads TGCAGCGGACAGACAGGGGGCGCAGATACGCAGTATTTT. Translation gives CSGQTGGADTQYF.

V usage is TRBV5-1 and J usage is TRBJ1-4; D possibly corresponds to TRBD1 (5 bases). Trimming took off 0 bases at V and 2 bases at J, with 11 bases between the two ends. Germline V lookup: CDR1 SGHRS, CDR2 YFSETQ. The CDR3 has 16 amino acids. CDR3 in amino acids: CASSLDGGGTNEKLFF. The CDR3 DNA sequence: TGCGCCAGCAGCTTGGATGGGGGAGGGACTAATGAAAAACTGTTTTTT.

The chain employs TRBV9 and TRBJ2-3, with 10 nucleotides matching TRBD2. The germline CDR1 and CDR2 sequences are SGDLS and YYNGEE. The CDR3 sequence is 16 residues long. Trimming cost V 4 bases and J 2 bases; bases outside gene matches: 7. The chain's CDR3 is CASSLYLAGATDTQYF. CDR3 sequence (DNA): TGTGCCAGCAGCCTATACCTAGCGGGAGCCACAGATACGCAGTATTTT.

This clone is a singleton in its sample. The J gene is TRBJ1-4, the V gene TRBV19; weak D call: TRBD1 (6 bases). The CDR3 has 16 amino acids. Trimming cost V 5 bases and J 7 bases, with 20 bases left between them. The germline V gene has CDR1 LNHDA and CDR2 SQIVND (reference sequence). This CDR3 is CASSSSTGSIGEKLFF. As DNA, the CDR3 is TGTGCCAGTAGTTCATCCACAGGGAGCATCGGTGAAAAACTGTTTTTT.

In the case of this clone: Within the sample, other DNA sequences also encode this same CDR3. V is TRBV18 and J is TRBJ1-2; TRBD1 matches at 7 bases. V shed 2 bases, J shed 5 bases, and the junction held 5 bases outside the gene matches. Per the germline V gene, CDR1 is KGHSH and CDR2 is LQKENI. The CDR3 totals 14 residues. As DNA, the CDR3 is TGTGCCAGCTCACCATCCGGGACAGCATATGGCTACACCTTC. It specifies CASSPSGTAYGYTF.

J is TRBJ2-7 and V is TRBV2, with TRBD2 matching 8 bases. Germline V gene lookup returns CDR1 SNHLY and CDR2 FYNNEI. This CDR3 has 14 amino acids. V trimming: 3 bases; J trimming: 2 bases; junction bases outside the gene matches: 3. The CDR3: CASSEGGLAYEQYF. The CDR3 nucleotides read TGTGCCAGCAGTGAGGGGGGACTAGCCTACGAGCAGTACTTC.